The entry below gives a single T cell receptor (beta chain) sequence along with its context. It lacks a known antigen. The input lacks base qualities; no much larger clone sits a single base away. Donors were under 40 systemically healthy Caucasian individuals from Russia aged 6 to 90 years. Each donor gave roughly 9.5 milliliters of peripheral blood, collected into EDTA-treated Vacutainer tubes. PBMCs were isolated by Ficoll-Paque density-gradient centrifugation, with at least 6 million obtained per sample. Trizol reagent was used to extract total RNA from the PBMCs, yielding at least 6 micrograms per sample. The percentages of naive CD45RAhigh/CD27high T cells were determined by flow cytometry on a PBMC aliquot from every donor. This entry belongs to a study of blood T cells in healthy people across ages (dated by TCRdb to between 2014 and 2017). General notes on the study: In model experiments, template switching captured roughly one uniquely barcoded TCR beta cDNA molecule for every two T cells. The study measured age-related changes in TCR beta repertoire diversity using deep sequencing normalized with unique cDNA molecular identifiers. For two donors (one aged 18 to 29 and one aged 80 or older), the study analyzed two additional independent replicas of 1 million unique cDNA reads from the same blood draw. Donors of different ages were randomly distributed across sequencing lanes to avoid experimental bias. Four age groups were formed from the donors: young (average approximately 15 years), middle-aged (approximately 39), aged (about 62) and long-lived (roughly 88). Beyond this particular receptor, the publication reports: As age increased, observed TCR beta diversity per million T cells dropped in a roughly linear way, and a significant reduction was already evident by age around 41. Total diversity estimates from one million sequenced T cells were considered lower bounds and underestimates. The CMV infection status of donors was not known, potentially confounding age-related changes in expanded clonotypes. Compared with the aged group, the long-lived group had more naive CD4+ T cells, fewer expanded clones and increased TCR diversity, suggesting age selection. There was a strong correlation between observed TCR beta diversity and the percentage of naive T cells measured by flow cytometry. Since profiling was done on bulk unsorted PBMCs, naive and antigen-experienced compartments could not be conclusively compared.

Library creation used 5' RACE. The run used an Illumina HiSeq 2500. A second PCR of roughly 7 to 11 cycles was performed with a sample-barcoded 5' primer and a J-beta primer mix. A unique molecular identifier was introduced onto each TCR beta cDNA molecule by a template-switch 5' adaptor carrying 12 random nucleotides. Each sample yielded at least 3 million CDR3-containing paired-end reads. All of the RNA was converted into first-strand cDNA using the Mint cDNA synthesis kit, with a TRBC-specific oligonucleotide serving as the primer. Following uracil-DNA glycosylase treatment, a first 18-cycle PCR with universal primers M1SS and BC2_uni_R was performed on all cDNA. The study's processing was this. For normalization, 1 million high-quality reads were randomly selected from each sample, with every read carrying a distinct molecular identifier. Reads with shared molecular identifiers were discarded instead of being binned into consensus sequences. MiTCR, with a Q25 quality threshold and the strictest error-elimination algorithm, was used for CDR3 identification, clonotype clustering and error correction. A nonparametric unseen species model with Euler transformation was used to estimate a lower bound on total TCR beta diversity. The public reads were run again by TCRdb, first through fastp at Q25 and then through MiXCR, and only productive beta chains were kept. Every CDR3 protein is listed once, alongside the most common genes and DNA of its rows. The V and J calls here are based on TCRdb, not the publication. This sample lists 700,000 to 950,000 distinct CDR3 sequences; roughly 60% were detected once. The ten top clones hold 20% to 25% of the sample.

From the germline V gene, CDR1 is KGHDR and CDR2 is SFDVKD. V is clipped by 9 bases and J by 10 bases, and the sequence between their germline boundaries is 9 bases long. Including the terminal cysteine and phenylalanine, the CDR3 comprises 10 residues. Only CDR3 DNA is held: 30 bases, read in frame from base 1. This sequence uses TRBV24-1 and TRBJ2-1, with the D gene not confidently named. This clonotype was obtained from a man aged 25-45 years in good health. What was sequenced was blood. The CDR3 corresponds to CATRAGEQFF. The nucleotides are TGTGCCACCCGTGCCGGCGAGCAGTTCTTC.